These T cell receptor beta chains were read from a single sample in a study of cytomegalovirus exposure and HLA in healthy donors. The repertoire was sequenced with immunoSEQ multiplex PCR; TCRdb's copy has only in-frame clones and lacks some. The sample contains some 180,000 clones, around 80% of which appear only once. The specimen sequenced was PBMCs. These receptors all come from a girl aged 10-17 years in good health and CMV-seropositive. The CDR3 runs from the conserved cysteine through the conserved F or W. The D gene is left open where the match is weak. Size is omitted from some rows. Given values are once, few, many or a class for expanded clones.

v_call	clone_size	d_call	j_call	cdr3_nt	cdr3_aa
TRBV6-4	-	-	TRBJ2-3	TGTGCCAGCAGTGACTCTGCGGGATCTACAACAGATACGCAGTATTTT	CASSDSAGSTTDTQYF
TRBV19	-	-	TRBJ1-3	TGTGCCAGTACTCTCATGACAGGTTCTGGAAACACCATATATTTT	CASTLMTGSGNTIYF
TRBV7-2	-	-	TRBJ1-1	TGTGCCAGCAGCTTACATAGGGGGAACACTGAAGCTTTCTTT	CASSLHRGNTEAFF
TRBV6-6	-	TRBD2	TRBJ2-7	TGTGCCAGCAGTTACTGGGGACTAGCGGAGGGCTACGAGCAGTACTTC	CASSYWGLAEGYEQYF
TRBV10-2	few	-	TRBJ1-1	TGCGCCAGCAGTGGAGCATCGGGGACTGAAGCTTTCTTT	CASSGASGTEAFF
TRBV6-5	-	TRBD1	TRBJ1-5	TGTGCCAGCAGTAAGGACAGGTTCTATGAGCCCCAGCATTTT	CASSKDRFYEPQHF
TRBV7-9	-	-	TRBJ1-3	TGTGCCAGCAGCTCGTTAACGAGGGTAGTGGGTGGAAACACCATATATTTT	CASSSLTRVVGGNTIYF
TRBV5-4	-	TRBD1	TRBJ2-5	TGTGCCAGCAGCTTGGGACAGGGGGAGATTCAAGAGACCCAGTACTTC	CASSLGQGEIQETQYF
TRBV18	once	TRBD1	TRBJ2-2	TGTGCCAGCTCCCCACCCAACAGGGGGCCGGCCGGGGAGCTGTTTTTT	CASSPPNRGPAGELFF
TRBV2	-	TRBD2	TRBJ2-1	TGTGCCAGCAGTGCTCCGGGACTAGCGGGGATTAGCTCCTACAATGAGCAGTTCTTC	CASSAPGLAGISSYNEQFF
TRBV7-9	-	TRBD2	TRBJ2-7	TGTGCCAGCAGCTTCTTCCTCACTAGCGGACCGTACGAGCAGTACTTC	CASSFFLTSGPYEQYF
TRBV5-6	-	-	TRBJ1-2	TGTGCCAGCAGCTTGACAGTCAGCTACTATGGCTACACCTTC	CASSLTVSYYGYTF
TRBV10-3	-	-	TRBJ2-7	TGTGCCATCAGTGAGCCTGGCGGATACGAGCAGTACTTC	CAISEPGGYEQYF
TRBV30	-	-	TRBJ1-2	TGTGCCTGGAGTGTTTTGGGAGCTTATGGCTACACCTTC	CAWSVLGAYGYTF
TRBV7-9	-	-	TRBJ2-7	TGTGCCAGCAGCCCTATGACAAGCGAGCAGTACTTC	CASSPMTSEQYF
TRBV27	-	-	TRBJ2-1	TGTGCCAGCAGAAGGACCGGGGGTGAGCAGTTCTTC	CASRRTGGEQFF
TRBV19	-	TRBD2	TRBJ2-3	TGTGCCAGTAGGCGGGAGGGCCGCACAGATACGCAGTATTTT	CASRREGRTDTQYF
TRBV9	once	TRBD2	TRBJ2-3	TGTGCCAGCAGCGTTGAGATAACTAGCGGGATAATATCAGATACGCAGTATTTT	CASSVEITSGIISDTQYF
TRBV27	-	TRBD2	TRBJ2-7	TGTGCCAGCAGTTTGGGGCTAGCGGGAGTGTACGAGCAGTACTTC	CASSLGLAGVYEQYF
TRBV5-6	-	-	TRBJ1-1	TGTGCCAGCAGCCTGACAGCGTACACTGAAGCTTTCTTT	CASSLTAYTEAFF
TRBV7-9	-	TRBD2	TRBJ2-3	TGTGCCAGCAGCTTAGCTGGCCTAGCGGGAGGGGGGACAGATACGCAGTATTTT	CASSLAGLAGGGTDTQYF
TRBV2	-	-	TRBJ2-7	TGTGCCAGCGAGGGGACTGTGGTCTACGAGCAGTACTTC	CASEGTVVYEQYF
TRBV6-1	once	-	TRBJ2-1	TGTGCCAGCAGTGCCTCGCAGGGTTTAGGCTCCTACAATGAGCAGTTCTTC	CASSASQGLGSYNEQFF
TRBV6-5	-	-	TRBJ1-1	TGTGCCAGCAGTGCGTTCGGGGGGCATGAAGCTTTCTTT	CASSAFGGHEAFF
TRBV9	-	TRBD2	TRBJ2-1	TGTGCCAGCAGCGTAGGAGGACTAGCGGGAATCGGGTACAATGAGCAGTTCTTC	CASSVGGLAGIGYNEQFF
TRBV13	-	-	TRBJ2-4	TGTGCCAGCACGACGCGGGGAAACATTCAGTACTTC	CASTTRGNIQYF
TRBV29-1	few	-	TRBJ2-7	TGCAGCGTTCAAAGCACCTACGAGCAGTACTTC	CSVQSTYEQYF
TRBV7-9	few	-	TRBJ2-2	TGTGCCAGCAGCTTAATCTCCGGGGAGCTGTTTTTT	CASSLISGELFF
TRBV10-3	-	-	TRBJ2-2	TGTGCCACCCACACCAGCACCGGGGAGCTGTTTTTT	CATHTSTGELFF
TRBV6-1	-	-	TRBJ1-1	TGTGCCAGCAGTGAAAGGGGGGGCTTTGAAGCTTTCTTT	CASSERGGFEAFF
TRBV10-1	-	-	TRBJ1-2	TGCGCCAGCAGTCAGACAGGAGTAAACTATGGCTACACCTTC	CASSQTGVNYGYTF
TRBV13	once	-	TRBJ2-7	TGTGCCAGCAGCTTCGGACAGACCTACGAGCAGTACTTC	CASSFGQTYEQYF
TRBV5-4	-	TRBD1	TRBJ2-1	TGTGCCAGCAGCCGGGGACAGGCGGGCAATGAGCAGTTCTTC	CASSRGQAGNEQFF
TRBV7-8	-	-	TRBJ1-5	TGTGCCAGCAGCTTAGTCGGCGGTTATAGCAATCAGCCCCAGCATTTT	CASSLVGGYSNQPQHF
TRBV7-6	-	-	TRBJ2-7	TGTGCCAGCAGCCCCCGAATTTCCGAGTACGAGCAGTACTTC	CASSPRISEYEQYF
TRBV27	-	TRBD2	TRBJ2-1	TGTGCCAGCAGTTTGACTAGCGGGAGAGGTGAGCAGTTCTTC	CASSLTSGRGEQFF
TRBV5-4	-	-	TRBJ2-1	TGTGCCAGCAGGGGTAGCGGATCCTACAATGAGCAGTTCTTC	CASRGSGSYNEQFF
TRBV5-4	few	-	TRBJ2-3	TGTGCCAGCAGCATAATCACAGATACGCAGTATTTT	CASSIITDTQYF
TRBV10-1	-	TRBD1	TRBJ2-1	TGCGCCAGCAGTGACCGGGACAGATACAATGAGCAGTTCTTC	CASSDRDRYNEQFF
TRBV29-1	-	-	TRBJ2-5	TGCAGCGTTCAATCCGGGACTGCTCCGGAGACCCAGTACTTC	CSVQSGTAPETQYF
TRBV28	once	TRBD2	TRBJ2-1	TGTGCCAGCAGTTATAATCTAGCGGGAGGTTTCAATGAGCAGTTCTTC	CASSYNLAGGFNEQFF
TRBV7-2	once	-	TRBJ2-7	TGTGCCAGCAGCCCCCACTCCTACGAGCAGTACTTC	CASSPHSYEQYF
TRBV27	-	TRBD1	TRBJ2-7	TGTGCCAGCAGTATAGGGACAGGGGTCGAGCAGTACTTC	CASSIGTGVEQYF
TRBV2	-	TRBD2	TRBJ2-7	TGTGCCAGCGCAAGGGCGGGGGGACCTAGCTACGAGCAGTACTTC	CASARAGGPSYEQYF
TRBV7-9	-	TRBD2	TRBJ2-5	TGTGCCAGCAGCTTGACTAGCGCGGTGGAGACCCAGTACTTC	CASSLTSAVETQYF
TRBV27	-	TRBD2	TRBJ2-1	TGTGCCAGCAGCCCGGGACTAGAAAACAATGAGCAGTTCTTC	CASSPGLENNEQFF
TRBV11-2	-	-	TRBJ2-5	TGTGCCAGCAGCTCCCGTGGCGAGACCCAGTACTTC	CASSSRGETQYF
TRBV7-2	-	-	TRBJ2-5	TGTGCCAGCAGCTTAAAAGGGGCCAAGACCCAGTACTTC	CASSLKGAKTQYF
TRBV29-1	-	-	TRBJ2-5	TGCAGCGTTGTCCGCGGTTTGGAGACCCAGTACTTC	CSVVRGLETQYF
TRBV29-1	few	TRBD2	TRBJ2-3	TGCAGCGTTGGCGGACTAGCGGGATTCTCTCGCACAGATACGCAGTATTTT	CSVGGLAGFSRTDTQYF
TRBV10-2	once	TRBD2	TRBJ2-1	TGCGCCAGTCAAGGACTAGCGGGAGTAAGCTCCTACAATGAGCAGTTCTTC	CASQGLAGVSSYNEQFF
TRBV15	-	TRBD2	TRBJ2-7	TGTGCCACCAGCAGAGGAGCTAGCGGGAGCCACGAGCAGTACTTC	CATSRGASGSHEQYF
TRBV6-1	few	TRBD1	TRBJ1-2	TGTGCCAGCAGTGAAGCCGGGACAGGTTCTTATGGCTACACCTTC	CASSEAGTGSYGYTF
TRBV5-4	-	TRBD2	TRBJ2-3	TGTGCCAGCAGCTTCGGACTAGCGGGACGCACAGATACGCAGTATTTT	CASSFGLAGRTDTQYF
TRBV6-5	-	-	TRBJ2-1	TGTGCCAGCAGTCGCCGGGGTAGCTCCTACAATGAGCAGTTCTTC	CASSRRGSSYNEQFF
TRBV6-5	-	-	TRBJ2-3	TGTGCCAGCAGTTACGACTCCGCCGGGTATACGCAGTATTTT	CASSYDSAGYTQYF
TRBV7-2	few	TRBD1	TRBJ1-1	TGTGCCAGCAGCTTGGGACAGCTTAACACTGAAGCTTTCTTT	CASSLGQLNTEAFF
TRBV27	-	TRBD2	TRBJ2-2	TGTGCCAGCAGTCACAAGGGCCTAGCGGGAGTCACCGGGGAGCTGTTTTTT	CASSHKGLAGVTGELFF
TRBV7-2	-	TRBD1	TRBJ2-7	TGTGCCAGCAGCTTACGGACAGGGGGCTACGAGCAGTACTTC	CASSLRTGGYEQYF
TRBV2	few	TRBD1	TRBJ1-1	TGTGCCAGCAGCCCACAGGCACAGGGGGACACTGAAGCTTTCTTT	CASSPQAQGDTEAFF